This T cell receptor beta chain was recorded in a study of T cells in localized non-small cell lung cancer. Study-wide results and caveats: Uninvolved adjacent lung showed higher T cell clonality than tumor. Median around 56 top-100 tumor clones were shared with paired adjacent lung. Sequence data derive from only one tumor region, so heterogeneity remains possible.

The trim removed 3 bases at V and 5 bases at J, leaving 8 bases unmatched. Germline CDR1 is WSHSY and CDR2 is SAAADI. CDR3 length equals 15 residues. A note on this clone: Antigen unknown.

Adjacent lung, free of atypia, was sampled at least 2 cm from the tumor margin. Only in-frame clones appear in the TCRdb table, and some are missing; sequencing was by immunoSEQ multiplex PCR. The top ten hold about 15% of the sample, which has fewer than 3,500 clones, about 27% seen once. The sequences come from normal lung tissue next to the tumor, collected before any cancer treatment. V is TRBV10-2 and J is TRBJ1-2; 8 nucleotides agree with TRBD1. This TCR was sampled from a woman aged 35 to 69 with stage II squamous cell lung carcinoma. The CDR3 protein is CASSEGNRGSYGYTF. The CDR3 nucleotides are TGCGCCAGCAGTGAAGGTAACAGGGGGAGTTATGGCTACACCTTC.